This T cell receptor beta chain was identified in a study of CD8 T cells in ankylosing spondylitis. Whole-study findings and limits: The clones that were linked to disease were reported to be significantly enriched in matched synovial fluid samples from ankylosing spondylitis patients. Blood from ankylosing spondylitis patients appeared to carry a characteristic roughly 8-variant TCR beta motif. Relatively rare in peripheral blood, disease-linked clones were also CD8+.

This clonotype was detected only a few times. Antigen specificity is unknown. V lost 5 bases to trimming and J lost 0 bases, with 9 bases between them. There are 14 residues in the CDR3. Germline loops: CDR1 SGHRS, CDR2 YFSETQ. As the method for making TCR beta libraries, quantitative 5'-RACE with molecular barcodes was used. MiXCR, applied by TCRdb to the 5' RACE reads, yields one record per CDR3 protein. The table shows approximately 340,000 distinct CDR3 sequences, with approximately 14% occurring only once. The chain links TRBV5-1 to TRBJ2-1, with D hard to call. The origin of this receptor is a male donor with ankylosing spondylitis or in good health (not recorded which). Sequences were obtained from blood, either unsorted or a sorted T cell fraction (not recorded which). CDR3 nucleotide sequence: TGCGCCAGCAGGGGCCGGAGCTCCTACAATGAGCAGTTCTTC. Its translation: CASRGRSSYNEQFF.